The following is a T cell receptor (beta chain) sequence with its context. The data are from a study of blood T cell repertoires in COVID-19. This study enrolled people aged roughly 18 to 90 from about 26 US geographic areas. Trimming removed 1 base from V and 4 bases from J, with 8 bases in between. The germline gives CDR1 SQVTM, CDR2 ANQGSEA. This CDR3 region has 13 residues. Original processing notes: Reference gene primer amplification gave nucleated cell count estimates. TCRdb keeps only in-frame clones here, not all; method: immunoSEQ multiplex PCR. That table furnishes V, J and clone size, whereas the DNA furnished D and trimming. The sample includes about 63,000 clones, more than 80% of them seen just once.

The rearrangement uses TRBV29-1 and TRBJ1-3; the D gene is possibly TRBD1 (6 bases). This sequence was found in a woman in her forties with acute COVID-19. Sequenced sample: PBMCs or T cells enriched from blood (not recorded which). CDR3 nucleotide sequence: TGCAGCGTTGAAGTGGGGGCCGGAAACACCATATATTTT. It encodes CSVEVGAGNTIYF.